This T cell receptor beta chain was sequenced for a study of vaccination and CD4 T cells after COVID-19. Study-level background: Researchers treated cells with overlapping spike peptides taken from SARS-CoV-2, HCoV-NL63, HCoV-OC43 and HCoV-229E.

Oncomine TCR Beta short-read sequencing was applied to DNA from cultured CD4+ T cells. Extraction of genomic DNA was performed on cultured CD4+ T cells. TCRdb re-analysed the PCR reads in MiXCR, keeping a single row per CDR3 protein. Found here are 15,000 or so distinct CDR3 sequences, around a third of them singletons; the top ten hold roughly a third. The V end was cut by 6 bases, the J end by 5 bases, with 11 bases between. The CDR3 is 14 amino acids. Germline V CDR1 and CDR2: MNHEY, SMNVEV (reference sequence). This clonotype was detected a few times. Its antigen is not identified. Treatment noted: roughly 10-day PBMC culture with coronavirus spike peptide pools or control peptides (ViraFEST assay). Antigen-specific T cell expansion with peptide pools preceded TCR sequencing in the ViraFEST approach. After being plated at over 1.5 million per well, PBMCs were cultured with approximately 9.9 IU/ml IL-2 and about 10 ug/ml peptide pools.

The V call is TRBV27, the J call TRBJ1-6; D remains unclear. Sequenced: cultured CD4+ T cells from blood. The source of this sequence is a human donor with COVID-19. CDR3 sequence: CASSKGGDNSPLHF. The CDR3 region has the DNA TGTGCCAGCAGCAAGGGCGGGGATAATTCACCCCTCCACTTT.